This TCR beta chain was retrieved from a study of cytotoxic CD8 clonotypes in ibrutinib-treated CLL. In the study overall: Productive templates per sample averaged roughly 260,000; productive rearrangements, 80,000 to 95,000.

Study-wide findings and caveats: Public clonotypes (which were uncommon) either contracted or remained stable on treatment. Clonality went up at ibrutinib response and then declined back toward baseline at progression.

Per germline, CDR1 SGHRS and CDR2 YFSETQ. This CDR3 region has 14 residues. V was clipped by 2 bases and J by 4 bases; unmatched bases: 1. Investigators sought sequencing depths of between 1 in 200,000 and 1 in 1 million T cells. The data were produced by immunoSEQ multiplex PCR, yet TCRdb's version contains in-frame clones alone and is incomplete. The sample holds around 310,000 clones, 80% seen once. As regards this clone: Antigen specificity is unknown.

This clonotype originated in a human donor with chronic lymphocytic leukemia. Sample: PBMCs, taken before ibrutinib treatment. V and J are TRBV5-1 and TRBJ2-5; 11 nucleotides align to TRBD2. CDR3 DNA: TGCGCCAGCAGCTTTAGCGGGAGGGGAGAGACCCAGTACTTC. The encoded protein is CASSFSGRGETQYF.